A single sample is the source of the 21 T cell receptor beta chains below, sequenced in a study of CD8+CD57+ T cells in acquired aplastic anemia. Genomic DNA templated the TCR beta VDJ and CDR3 profiling. Each CDR3 protein gets one entry after TCRdb re-called the reads with MiXCR. The sample contains about 220,000 distinct CDR3 sequences, 34% of which appear only once. The sample was sorted CD4+, CD8+, or CD8+CD57+ T cells (not recorded which) from PBMCs. The receptors were sampled from a human donor in good health, serving as a control.

The J gene is TRBJ1-6, the V gene TRBV2, with TRBD1 matching 7 bases. Germline V CDR1 and CDR2: SNHLY, FYNNEI. The CDR3 totals 14 residues. J was trimmed by 10 bases and V by 4 bases; bases with no gene match: 7. The CDR3 region has the DNA TGTGCCAGCAGTGGAAGGGGGCAGGGGTCACCCCTCCACTTT. Translation gives CASSGRGQGSPLHF.

The J gene is TRBJ2-4, the V gene TRBV11-2; the D is unclear. The CDR3 is 14 residues long. The V gene lost 3 bases and the J gene lost 0 bases, with 6 bases spanning the gap. Germline CDR1 SGHAT, CDR2 FQNNGV. The DNA for the CDR3 is TGTGCCAGCAGCTTTTCTCTAGCCAAAAACATTCAGTACTTC. Amino acid sequence: CASSFSLAKNIQYF. The complete variable domain, with remaining parts taken from reference TRBV11-2 and TRBJ2-4, reads EAGVAQSPRYKIIEKRQSVAFWCNPISGHATLYWYQQILGQGPKLLIQFQNNGVVDDSQLPKDRFSAERLKGVDSTLKIQPAKLEDSAVYLCASSFSLAKNIQYFGAGTRLSVL.

This clonotype was observed a handful of times. The chain is built from TRBV4-1 and TRBJ2-3; TRBD2 is a possible D gene (5 bases). The CDR3 is 12 amino acids. The germline V gene encodes CDR1 MGHRA and CDR2 YSYEKL. V was shortened by 4 bases and J by 8 bases, with 10 bases between the two germline ends. The CDR3 nucleotides read TGCGCCAGCAGCCTTGTTCGGGGTACGCAGTATTTT. Its protein is CASSLVRGTQYF.

The chain recombines TRBV2 with TRBJ2-7; D is ambiguous. There are 13 residues in the CDR3. Looked up from germline, CDR1 is SNHLY and CDR2 is FYNNEI. V was pared by 6 bases and J by 7 bases, with 16 bases between. The CDR3 DNA is TGTGCCAGCAGCGCAGGAGTGGGAAGGGAGCAGTACTTC. As protein: CASSAGVGREQYF.

This clonotype was recorded at least ten times. The rearrangement joins TRBV20-1 to TRBJ2-7; 10 nucleotides line up with TRBD2. The junction had 6 bases not matched to a gene; V was cut back by 5 bases and J by 2 bases. Germline V gene lookup returns CDR1 DFQATT and CDR2 SNEGSKA (reference sequence). This CDR3 region has 14 residues. The CDR3 loop is CSAFSSGGPYEQYF. Here the CDR3 DNA reads TGCAGTGCTTTCTCTAGCGGGGGACCCTACGAGCAGTACTTC.

This clonotype was counted at least ten times. The chain carries TRBV2 and TRBJ2-3; TRBD2 agrees at 11 bases. The CDR3 spans 18 residues. V lost 1 base to trimming and J lost 1 base; unmatched junction nucleotides: 7. Germline V gene sequence: CDR1 SNHLY, CDR2 FYNNEI. In DNA form, the CDR3 reads TGTGCCAGCAGTGAAGATAGCGGGAGGGTAGGACGCACAGATACGCAGTATTTT. Translating gives CASSEDSGRVGRTDTQYF. Full variable domain (rest looked up from reference TRBV2 and TRBJ2-3): EPEVTQTPSHQVTQMGQEVILRCVPISNHLYFYWYRQILGQKVEFLVSFYNNEISEKSEIFDDQFSVERPDGSNFTLKIRSTKLEDSAMYFCASSEDSGRVGRTDTQYFGPGTRLTVL.

This chain uses TRBV6-5 with TRBJ1-1, with TRBD1 as a possible D gene (6 bases). CDR1 is MNHEY and CDR2 is SVGAGI in the germline V gene. The germline V and J ends were trimmed by 6 bases and 3 bases, with 11 bases remaining between them. This CDR3 has 13 amino acids. CDR3 bases: TGTGCCAGCAGAAACACAGGGTACACTGAAGCTTTCTTT. Protein product: CASRNTGYTEAFF.

The chain is built from TRBV2 and TRBJ1-5; tentatively, D is TRBD1 (6 bases). Germline loops: CDR1 SNHLY, CDR2 FYNNEI. Trimming removed 6 bases from V and 2 bases from J, with 14 bases in between. The CDR3 covers 15 residues. The CDR3 DNA reads as TGTGCCAGCAGGGAGGGGGATCAGCGCAATCAGCCCCAGCATTTT. Translation gives CASREGDQRNQPQHF.

V and J are TRBV11-2 and TRBJ1-1; D might be TRBD1 (6 bases). CDR1 SGHAT and CDR2 FQNNGV come from the germline V gene. The CDR3 is 16 residues long. V lost 1 base, J lost 4 bases, and 16 bases lay in between. The DNA of the CDR3 is TGTGCCAGCAGCTTAGTCGGGAGTTACAGGGCCACTGAAGCTTTCTTT. It specifies CASSLVGSYRATEAFF.

The chain uses TRBV4-1 and TRBJ2-3; D is unresolved. CDR3 length equals 15 residues. Looked up from germline, CDR1 is MGHRA and CDR2 is YSYEKL. Trimming pared 4 bases from V and 3 bases from J, leaving 14 bases between. DNA of the CDR3: TGCGCCAGCAGCCCCGGGTGGGTGGGAACAGATACGCAGTATTTT. This encodes CASSPGWVGTDTQYF.

At least ten counts were recorded for this clonotype. The V call is TRBV6-1, the J call TRBJ1-6, with D possibly matching TRBD1 (5 bases). This CDR3 spans 14 amino acids. Trimming took 6 bases from V and 6 from J, leaving 12 bases between them. The V gene's germline CDR1 is MNHNS and CDR2 SASEGT. The CDR3 reads CASRAGTGNSPLHF. The CDR3 DNA reads as TGTGCCAGCAGGGCCGGGACCGGTAATTCACCCCTCCACTTT.

This clonotype was counted a few times. The CDR3 coding sequence is TGTGCCAGCAGACGCGGGGACAGAACGAACACCGGGGAGCTGTTTTTT. Its translation is CASRRGDRTNTGELFF. The chain has TRBV6-5 and TRBJ2-2; D is perhaps TRBD1 (7 bases). The germline V gene encodes CDR1 MNHEY and CDR2 SVGAGI. Deletions cut 6 bases from V and 0 bases from J, with 14 bases between. CDR3 length: 16 amino acids.

In this sample, this clonotype turned up many times. V and J are TRBV9 and TRBJ2-5, with 8 bases identical to TRBD1. CDR1 is SGDLS, CDR2 YYNGEE, per germline. The CDR3 sequence is 15 residues long. With V trimmed by 0 bases and J by 9 bases, 10 bases remained unmatched. The CDR3 spells CASSVGAGGAKAQYF. CDR3 nucleotides: TGTGCCAGCAGCGTAGGCGCAGGGGGCGCGAAGGCCCAGTACTTC.

This clonotype was seen ten or more times. The rearrangement links TRBV20-1 to TRBJ2-7; 10 bases match TRBD1. The CDR3 length is 13 residues. V shed 4 bases, J shed 6 bases, and the junction held 6 bases outside the gene matches. Germline CDR1 is DFQATT and CDR2 is SNEGSKA (reference sequence). CDR3 amino acids: CSATPGQGSEQYF. CDR3 nucleotide sequence: TGCAGTGCTACGCCGGGACAGGGGAGCGAGCAGTACTTC.

This clonotype was detected only a few times. This chain links TRBV27 with TRBJ1-5, with 8 bases matching TRBD1. The CDR3 runs 14 residues. CDR1 and CDR2 from the germline V gene are MNHEY and SMNVEV (reference sequence). Germline trimming cut 8 bases from V and 4 bases from J; bases unmatched to any gene: 7. CDR3 residues: CASRGQGRNQPQHF. CDR3 sequence (DNA): TGTGCCAGCCGCGGACAGGGAAGAAATCAGCCCCAGCATTTT.

This clonotype was seen only once. This sequence may be a read error, since a much larger clone differs from it by one base. This sequence joins TRBV5-1 and TRBJ2-1; TRBD2 is a possible D gene (5 bases). Germline V gene data show CDR1 as SGHRS and CDR2 as YFSETQ. The CDR3 runs 13 residues. The CDR3 DNA follows: TGCGGCAGCTCCCAGCGGACGTACAATGAGCAGTTCTTC. Its protein is CGSSQRTYNEQFF.

The V call is TRBV5-6, the J call TRBJ2-5, with TRBD1 identical over 10 bases. There are 15 residues in the CDR3. The trim removed 2 bases at V and 3 bases at J, leaving 4 bases unmatched. Germline V gene lookup returns CDR1 SGHDT and CDR2 YYEEEE. In nucleotides, the CDR3 is TGTGCCAGCAGCTTAGTGGACAGGGGGGAAGAGACCCAGTACTTC. It is translated as CASSLVDRGEETQYF.

V gene TRBV5-1 combines with J gene TRBJ1-2, with TRBD1 matching over 7 bases. The trim removed 7 bases at V and 8 bases at J, leaving 17 bases unmatched. The CDR3 has 15 residues. Germline V gives CDR1 SGHRS, CDR2 YFSETQ. The CDR3 spells CASGLTTGTMWGYTF. CDR3 coding DNA: TGCGCCAGCGGCCTGACGACAGGGACAATGTGGGGCTACACCTTC.

CDR3 nucleotide sequence: TGTGCCAGCAGTCCTGACAGAGTAGCCAAAAACATTCAGTACTTC. Translating gives CASSPDRVAKNIQYF. This chain connects TRBV11-2 to TRBJ2-4; TRBD1 might be the D (5 bases). Germline V gene sequence: CDR1 SGHAT, CDR2 FQNNGV. This CDR3 comprises 15 residues. V gave up 6 bases and J gave up 0 bases, with 12 bases separating them.

The sample holds one count of this clonotype. V and J are TRBV24-1 and TRBJ2-5; tentatively, D is TRBD2 (6 bases). V was trimmed by 4 bases and J by 6 bases, leaving 17 bases between them. Per germline, CDR1 KGHDR and CDR2 SFDVKD. The CDR3 extends over 15 amino acids. The CDR3 nucleotides read TGTGCCACCAGTGACCCCTGGGGGGATTCACAGACCCAGTACTTC. Its translation is CATSDPWGDSQTQYF.

Only a few counts were recorded for this clonotype. The conserved closing phenylalanine or tryptophan is absent in this CDR3, likely reflecting a read error. The chain uses TRBV20-1 and TRBJ2-5; D call uncertain. Trimming removed 0 bases from V and 0 bases from J, with 11 bases in between. Germline CDR1 reads DFQATT; CDR2 reads SNEGSKA (reference sequence). The CDR3 consists of 15 residues. CDR3 nucleotide sequence: TGCAGTGCTAGAGATGGCGGCGTGTACCAAGAGACCCAGTACCTC. Translating gives CSARDGGVYQETQYL.